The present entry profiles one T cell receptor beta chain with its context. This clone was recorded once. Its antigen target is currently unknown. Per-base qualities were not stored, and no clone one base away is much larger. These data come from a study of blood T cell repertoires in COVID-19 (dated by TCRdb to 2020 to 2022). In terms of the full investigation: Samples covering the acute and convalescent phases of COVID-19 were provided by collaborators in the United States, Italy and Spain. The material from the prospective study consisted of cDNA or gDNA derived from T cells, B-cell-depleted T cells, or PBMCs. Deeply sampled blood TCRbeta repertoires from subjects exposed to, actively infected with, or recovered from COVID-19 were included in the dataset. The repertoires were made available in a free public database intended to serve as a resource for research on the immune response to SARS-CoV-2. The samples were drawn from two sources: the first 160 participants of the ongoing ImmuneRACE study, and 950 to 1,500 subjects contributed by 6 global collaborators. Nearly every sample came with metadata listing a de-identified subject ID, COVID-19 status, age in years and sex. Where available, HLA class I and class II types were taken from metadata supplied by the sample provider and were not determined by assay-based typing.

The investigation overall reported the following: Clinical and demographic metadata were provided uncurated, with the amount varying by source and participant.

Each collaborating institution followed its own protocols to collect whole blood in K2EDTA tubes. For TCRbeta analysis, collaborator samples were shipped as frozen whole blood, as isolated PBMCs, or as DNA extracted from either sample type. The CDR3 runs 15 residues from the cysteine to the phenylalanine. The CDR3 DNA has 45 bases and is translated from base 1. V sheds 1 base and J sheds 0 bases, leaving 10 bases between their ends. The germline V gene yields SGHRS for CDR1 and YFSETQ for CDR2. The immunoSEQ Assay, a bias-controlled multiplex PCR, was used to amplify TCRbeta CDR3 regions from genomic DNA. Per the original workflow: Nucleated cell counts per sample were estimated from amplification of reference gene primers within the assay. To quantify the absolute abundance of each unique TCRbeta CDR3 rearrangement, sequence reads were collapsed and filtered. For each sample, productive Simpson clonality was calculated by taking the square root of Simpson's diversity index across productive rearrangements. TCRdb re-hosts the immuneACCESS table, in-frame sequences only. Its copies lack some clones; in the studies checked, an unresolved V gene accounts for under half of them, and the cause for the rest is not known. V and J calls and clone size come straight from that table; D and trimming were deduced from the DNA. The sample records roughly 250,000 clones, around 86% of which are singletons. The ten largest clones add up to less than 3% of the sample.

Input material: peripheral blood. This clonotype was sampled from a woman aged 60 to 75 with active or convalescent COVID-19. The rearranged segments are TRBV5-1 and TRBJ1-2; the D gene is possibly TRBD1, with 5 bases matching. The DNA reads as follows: TGCGCCAGCAGCTTGAGGACACGAGCTAACTATGGCTACACCTTC. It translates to CASSLRTRANYGYTF.